This passage covers 12 T cell receptor beta chains from one sample sequenced in a study of T cell changes during pregnancy in multiple sclerosis. Sequencing used immunoSEQ multiplex PCR; TCRdb keeps in-frame clones, though not all of them. Among about 68,000 clones, roughly 92% were seen once, and the ten largest hold approximately 3.3%. Sequencing was performed on peripheral blood, taken after pregnancy. The receptors shown here come from a female donor in good health, enrolled as a control in a pregnancy study.

The chain combines TRBV7-8 with TRBJ2-2; the D gene is possibly TRBD2 (5 bases). Looked up from germline, CDR1 is SGHVS and CDR2 is FQNEAQ. V was cut by 5 bases and J by 0 bases, with 13 bases left in between. The CDR3 is 16 amino acids. The CDR3 protein is CASSPRGIANTGELFF. DNA of the CDR3: TGTGCCAGCAGCCCCCGGGGTATCGCGAACACCGGGGAGCTGTTTTTT.

There are a few counts of this clone. The gene calls are TRBV10-3 and TRBJ2-7, with D perhaps matching TRBD1 (5 bases). The CDR3 has 13 amino acids. V was pared by 10 bases and J by 1 base, with 14 bases between. Looked up from germline, CDR1 is ENHRY and CDR2 is SYGVKD. As DNA, the CDR3 is TGTGCCACCATTGACAGAATATCCTACGAGCAGTACTTC. Its translation: CATIDRISYEQYF.

This clone came up a few times. This chain uses TRBV6-1 with TRBJ2-7; 12 nucleotides match TRBD1. The junction had 7 bases not matched to a gene; V was cut back by 6 bases and J by 7 bases. Germline values: CDR1 MNHNS, CDR2 SASEGT. The length of the CDR3 is 14 residues. The CDR3 is CASRMGQGAGEQYF. DNA of the CDR3: TGTGCCAGCAGGATGGGACAGGGGGCGGGGGAGCAGTACTTC.

The CDR3 coding sequence is TGTGCCAGCAGCTCCGGGACAGGTGGGCAATCACCCCTCCACTTT. It yields the protein CASSSGTGGQSPLHF. The chain carries TRBV7-6 and TRBJ1-6; TRBD1 matches at 8 bases. The length of the CDR3 is 15 residues. V lost 4 bases to trimming and J lost 10 bases; unmatched junction nucleotides: 9. Germline V gives CDR1 SGHVS, CDR2 FNYEAQ.

The V call is TRBV5-1, the J call TRBJ2-2; a possible D gene is TRBD2 (5 bases). Germline V gene sequence: CDR1 SGHRS, CDR2 YFSETQ. This CDR3 contains 15 residues. V lost 1 base and J 2 bases, leaving 9 bases between the germline ends. The CDR3 loop reads CASSLWTDNTGELFF. CDR3 nucleotide sequence: TGCGCCAGCAGCTTGTGGACTGACAACACCGGGGAGCTGTTTTTT. Filled out from reference TRBV5-1 and TRBJ2-2, the complete variable domain reads KAGVTQTPRYLIKTRGQQVTLSCSPISGHRSVSWYQQTPGQGLQFLFEYFSETQRNKGNFPGRFSGRQFSNSRSEMNVSTLELGDSALYLCASSLWTDNTGELFFGEGSRLTVL.

This clone was detected once. The chain is built from TRBV2 and TRBJ2-1; the D is unclear. The CDR3 has 11 residues. Trimming pared 4 bases from V and 6 bases from J, leaving 4 bases between. Germline V lookup: CDR1 SNHLY, CDR2 FYNNEI. CDR3 bases: TGTGCCAGCAGTGTAGTCAATGAGCAGTTCTTC. This codes for CASSVVNEQFF.

V is TRBV4-1 and J is TRBJ2-7, with 8 bases aligning to TRBD1. After removal of 4 bases from V and 3 bases from J, the junction contained 5 bases not matched to a gene. The germline gives CDR1 MGHRA, CDR2 YSYEKL. This CDR3 has 14 amino acids. This CDR3 reads CASSPDRGYYEQYF. The CDR3 bases are TGCGCCAGCAGCCCCGACAGGGGATACTACGAGCAGTACTTC.

There are a few counts of this clone. The V call is TRBV4-2, the J call TRBJ2-7, with TRBD1 matching over 11 bases. J lost 0 bases, V lost 6 bases, and 4 bases had no gene match. The CDR3 covers 15 residues. CDR1 is LGHNA, CDR2 YNFKEQ, per germline. The CDR3 bases are TGTGCCAGCAGAACCGGGACAGGGGGCTCCTACGAGCAGTACTTC. This codes for CASRTGTGGSYEQYF.

The chain combines TRBV6-4 with TRBJ1-2; no clear D. This CDR3 has 13 residues. Trimming stripped 8 bases from V and 0 bases from J, with 10 bases between. The germline V gene encodes CDR1 MRHNA and CDR2 SNTAGT. The CDR3 loop is CASQSGSNYGYTF. CDR3 in DNA: TGTGCCAGCCAGTCGGGATCTAACTATGGCTACACCTTC.

This CDR3 is CASSYSARGRAFF. The CDR3 DNA follows: TGTGCCAGCAGTTACTCGGCCAGGGGTCGGGCTTTCTTT. The rearrangement uses TRBV6-5 and TRBJ1-1; maybe TRBD1 (6 bases). V shed 0 bases and J shed 11 bases, with 13 bases lying between them. Per the germline V gene, CDR1 is MNHEY and CDR2 is SVGAGI. This CDR3 contains 13 residues.

The chain carries TRBV4-1 and TRBJ1-3; tentative D call: TRBD1 (5 bases). CDR1 is MGHRA and CDR2 is YSYEKL in the germline V gene. This CDR3 is 14 amino acids long. The germline V and J ends were trimmed by 4 bases and 4 bases, with 11 bases remaining between them. Written as DNA, the CDR3 is TGCGCCAGCAGCCCACAGGTTTCAGGAAACACCATATATTTT. The encoded protein is CASSPQVSGNTIYF.

This clone occurred once. V and J are TRBV28 and TRBJ1-5; TRBD1 matches at 7 bases. Losses at the gene ends were 6 bases for V and 3 bases for J; bases not matched to a gene: 5. The CDR3 has 14 residues. CDR1 and CDR2 from the germline V gene are MDHEN and SYDVKM. CDR3 amino acids: CASSLGQYNQPQHF. The CDR3 coding sequence is TGTGCCAGCAGCCTGGGACAGTACAATCAGCCCCAGCATTTT.